This T cell receptor beta chain comes out of a study of T cells in Graves' hyperthyroidism and ophthalmopathy. Study-wide points: Researchers found most expanded thyroid clonotypes above 0.001 in blood as well.

This clonotype came up many times. Its antigen is unidentified. Amplified TCR beta CDR3 regions derived from RNA transcripts. Primed by the HTBI set, a first-round RT-PCR was run on the TCR CDR3. TCRdb ran MiXCR on the multiplex PCR reads and lists one entry per CDR3 protein. This sample has 100,000 to 140,000 distinct CDR3 sequences, with 16% found just once. No progression to ophthalmopathy during 18 months of follow-up defined stable disease. The patients, who ranged from 18 to 65 in age, presented with newly diagnosed hyperthyroidism lasting under 2 months. The sequenced sample consisted of blood. The TCR sequence derives from a woman aged 50 to 60 with Graves' hyperthyroidism.

The CDR3 here is CAIPSGRPYNEQFF. CDR3 coding DNA: TGTGCCATCCCTAGCGGGAGGCCCTACAATGAGCAGTTCTTC. The J gene is TRBJ2-1, the V gene TRBV9; the match to TRBD2 covers 11 bases. Germline V lookup: CDR1 SGDLS, CDR2 YYNGEE. V shed 9 bases, J shed 2 bases, and the junction held 4 bases outside the gene matches. The CDR3 extends over 14 amino acids. Looking up the rest from reference TRBV9 and TRBJ2-1 gives the full variable domain: DSGVTQTPKHLITATGQRVTLRCSPRSGDLSVYWYQQSLDQGLQFLIQYYNGEERAKGNILERFSAQQFPDLHSELNLSSLELGDSALYFCAIPSGRPYNEQFFGPGTRLTVL.